The source of this T cell receptor (beta chain) is a study of metastatic and nonmetastatic thyroid tumors. Background on the study: A comparison of repertoires was made across blood and tumor or nodule tissue from malignant and benign thyroid patients.

Trimming cost V 0 bases and J 0 bases, with 23 bases left between them. This CDR3 region has 20 residues. Germline V gives CDR1 LGHDT, CDR2 YNNKEL (reference sequence). Treatment of any kind had been given to no patient before thyroid surgery. This clone came up many times. What it binds is unknown. General study points: Reports indicated that malignant thyroid tumors showed significantly higher TCR beta diversity than benign nodules did, in blood and tumor.

Original processing notes: The authors used CDR3 differences across clinicopathological groups to build a distant-metastasis classifier for papillary thyroid cancer. Using MiXCR, TCRdb reanalyzed the PCR reads. The authors' filters were not applied to this entry. The table lists approximately 12,000 clones, roughly 33% of them singletons. Sequencing used tumor tissue. This TCR was sampled from a female donor with papillary thyroid cancer or a benign thyroid nodule (not recorded which). Some clones in this sample may be carry-over from other donors' samples. The V and J genes are TRBV3-1 and TRBJ1-2, with D possibly TRBD1 on 6 matching bases. Here the CDR3 DNA reads TGTGCCAGCAGCCAAGAGTTGTCGGGGGCCGGCTTTGAGGCTAACTATGGCTACACCTTC. Protein sequence: CASSQELSGAGFEANYGYTF.